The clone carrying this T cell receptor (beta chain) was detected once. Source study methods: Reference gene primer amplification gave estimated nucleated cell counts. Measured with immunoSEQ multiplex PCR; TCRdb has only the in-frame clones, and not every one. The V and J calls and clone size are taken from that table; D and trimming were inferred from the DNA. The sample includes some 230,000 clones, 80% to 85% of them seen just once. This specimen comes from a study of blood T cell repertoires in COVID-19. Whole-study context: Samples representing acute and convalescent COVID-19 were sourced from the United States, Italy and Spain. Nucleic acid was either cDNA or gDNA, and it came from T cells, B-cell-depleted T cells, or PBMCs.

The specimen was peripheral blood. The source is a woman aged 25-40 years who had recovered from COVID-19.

The DNA of the CDR3 is TGTGCCAGCAGCCCCACGACTAGCGGGAATTCAGATACGCAGTATTTT. This encodes CASSPTTSGNSDTQYF. V usage is TRBV7-9 and J usage is TRBJ2-3; 11 bases fit TRBD2. V gave up 5 bases and J gave up 4 bases; unmatched junction bases: 8. Germline CDR1 and CDR2: SEHNR and FQNEAQ (reference sequence). The CDR3 spans 16 residues.